The clone carrying this T cell receptor (beta chain) was seen a few times. These data originate in a study of cytomegalovirus exposure and HLA in healthy donors. PCR employed 60 Vbeta and 13 Jbeta primers. The data were produced by immunoSEQ multiplex PCR, yet TCRdb's version contains in-frame clones alone and is incomplete. The data contain under 130,000 clones, around three quarters of them seen just once; the ten biggest clones take up around 5%. V lost 2 bases to trimming and J lost 5 bases, with 14 bases between them. The length of the CDR3 is 15 residues. The germline CDR1 and CDR2 sequences are LNHNV and YYDKDF (reference sequence).

The sample was PBMCs. The genes are TRBV15 and TRBJ2-3; the D gene is possibly TRBD2 (6 bases). This TCR was sampled from a female donor in good health and CMV-seropositive. The DNA of the CDR3 is TGTGCCACCAGCAGAAGCCCTCCGGGGGTAGATACGCAGTATTTT. It encodes CATSRSPPGVDTQYF.